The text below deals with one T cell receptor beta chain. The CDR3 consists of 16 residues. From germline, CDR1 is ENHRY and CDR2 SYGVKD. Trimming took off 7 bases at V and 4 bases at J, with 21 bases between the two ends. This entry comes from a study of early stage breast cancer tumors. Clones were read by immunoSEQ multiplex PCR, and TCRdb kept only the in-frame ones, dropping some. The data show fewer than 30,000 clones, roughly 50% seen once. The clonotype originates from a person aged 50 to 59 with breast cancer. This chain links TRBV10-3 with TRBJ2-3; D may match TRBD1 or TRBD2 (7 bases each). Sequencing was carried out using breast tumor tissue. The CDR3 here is CAITSGGAGSADTQYF. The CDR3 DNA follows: TGTGCCATCACCTCAGGGGGAGCGGGGTCGGCAGATACGCAGTATTTT.